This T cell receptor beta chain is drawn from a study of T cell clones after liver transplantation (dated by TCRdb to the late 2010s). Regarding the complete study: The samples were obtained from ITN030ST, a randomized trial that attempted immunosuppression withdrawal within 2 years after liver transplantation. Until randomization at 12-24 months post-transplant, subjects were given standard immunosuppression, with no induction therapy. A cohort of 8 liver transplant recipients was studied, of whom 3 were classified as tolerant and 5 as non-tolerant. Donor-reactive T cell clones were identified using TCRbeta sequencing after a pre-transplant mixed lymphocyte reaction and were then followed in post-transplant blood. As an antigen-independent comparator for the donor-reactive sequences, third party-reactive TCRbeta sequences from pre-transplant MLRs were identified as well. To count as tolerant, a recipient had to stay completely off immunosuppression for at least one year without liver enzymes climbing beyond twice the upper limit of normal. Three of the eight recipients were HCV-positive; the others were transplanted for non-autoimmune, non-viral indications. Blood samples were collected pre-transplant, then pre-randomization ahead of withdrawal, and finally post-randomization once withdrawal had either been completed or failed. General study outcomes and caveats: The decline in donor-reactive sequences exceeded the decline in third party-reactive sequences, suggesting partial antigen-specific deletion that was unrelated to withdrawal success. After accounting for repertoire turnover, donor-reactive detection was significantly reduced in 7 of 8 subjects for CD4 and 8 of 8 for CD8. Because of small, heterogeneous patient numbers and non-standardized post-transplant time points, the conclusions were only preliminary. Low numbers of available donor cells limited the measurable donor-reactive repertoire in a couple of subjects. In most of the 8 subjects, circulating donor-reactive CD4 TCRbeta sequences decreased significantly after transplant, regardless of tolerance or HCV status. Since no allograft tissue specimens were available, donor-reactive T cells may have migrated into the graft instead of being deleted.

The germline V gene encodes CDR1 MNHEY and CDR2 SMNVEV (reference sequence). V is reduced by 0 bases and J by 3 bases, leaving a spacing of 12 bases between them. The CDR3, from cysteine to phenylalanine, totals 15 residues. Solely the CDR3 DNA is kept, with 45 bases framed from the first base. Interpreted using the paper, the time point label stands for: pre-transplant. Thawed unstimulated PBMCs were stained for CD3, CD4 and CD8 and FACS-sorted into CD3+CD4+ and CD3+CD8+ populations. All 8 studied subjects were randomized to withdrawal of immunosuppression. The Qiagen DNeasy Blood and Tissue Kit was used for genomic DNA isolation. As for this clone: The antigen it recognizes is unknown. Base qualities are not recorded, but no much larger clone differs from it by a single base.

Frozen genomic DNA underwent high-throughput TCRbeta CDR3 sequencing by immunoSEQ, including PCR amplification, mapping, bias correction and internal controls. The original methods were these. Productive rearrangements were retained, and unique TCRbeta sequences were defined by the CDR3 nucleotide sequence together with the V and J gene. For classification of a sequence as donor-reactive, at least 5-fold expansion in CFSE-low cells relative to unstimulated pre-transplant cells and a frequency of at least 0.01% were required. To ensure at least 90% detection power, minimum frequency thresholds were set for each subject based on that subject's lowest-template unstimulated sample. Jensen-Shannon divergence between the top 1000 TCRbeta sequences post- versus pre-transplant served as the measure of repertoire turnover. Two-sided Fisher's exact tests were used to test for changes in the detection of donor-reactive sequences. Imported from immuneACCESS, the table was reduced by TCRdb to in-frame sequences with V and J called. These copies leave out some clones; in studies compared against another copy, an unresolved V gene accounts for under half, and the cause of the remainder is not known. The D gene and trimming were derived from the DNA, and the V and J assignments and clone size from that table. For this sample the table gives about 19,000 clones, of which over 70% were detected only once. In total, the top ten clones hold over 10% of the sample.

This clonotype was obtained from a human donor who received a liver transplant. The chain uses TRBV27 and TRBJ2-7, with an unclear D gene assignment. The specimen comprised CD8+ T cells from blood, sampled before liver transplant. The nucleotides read TGTGCCAGCAGTTTATCGCTACTTGTAAGCTACGAGCAGTACTTC. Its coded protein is CASSLSLLVSYEQYF.